The 26 T cell receptor beta chains below all came from one sample that was sequenced in a study of OX40 agonist ivuxolimab in advanced cancers. The table came from immunoSEQ multiplex PCR; TCRdb's copy has only in-frame clones and leaves some out. This table has 70,000 or so clones, about 85% appearing once. Sequenced material: CD4+ or CD8+ T cells sorted from blood, taken in a trial of the OX40 agonist ivuxolimab. These receptors all come from an adult with an advanced solid tumor such as melanoma, head and neck, liver or kidney cancer.

The chain employs TRBV5-1 and TRBJ1-1; 12 nucleotides agree with TRBD1. Germline values: CDR1 SGHRS, CDR2 YFSETQ. The ends lost 4 bases at V and 2 bases at J; junction bases unmatched: 9. This CDR3 has 17 residues. The CDR3 spells CASSPGPGTGGNTEAFF. CDR3 sequence (DNA): TGCGCCAGCAGCCCAGGTCCCGGGACAGGGGGCAACACTGAAGCTTTCTTT.

The chain is built from TRBV28 and TRBJ2-7; no clear D. The CDR3 is 14 amino acids. Trimming cost V 4 bases and J 7 bases, with 17 bases left between them. The germline gives CDR1 MDHEN, CDR2 SYDVKM. The CDR3 reads CASSSLFPRLEQYF. The DNA for the CDR3 is TGTGCCAGCAGTTCTTTATTCCCTCGTCTGGAGCAGTACTTC. Filled out from reference TRBV28 and TRBJ2-7, the complete variable domain reads DVKVTQSSRYLVKRTGEKVFLECVQDMDHENMFWYRQDPGLGLRLIYFSYDVKMKEKGDIPEGYSVSREKKERFSLILESASTNQTSMYLCASSSLFPRLEQYFGPGTRLTVT.

The V call is TRBV18, the J call TRBJ1-1, with D possibly matching TRBD1 (6 bases). CDR1 and CDR2 (germline): KGHSH, LQKENI. The ends were cut back, 6 bases at V and 5 bases at J, with 13 bases in the middle. The CDR3 covers 13 residues. CDR3: CASSLGGDTEAFF. The CDR3 nucleotides are TGTGCCAGCTCGCTAGGGGGGGATACTGAAGCTTTCTTT.

This clone was picked up one time. J is TRBJ2-5 and V is TRBV28; 7 bases fit TRBD2. The CDR3 totals 13 residues. With 11 bases clipped from V and 4 bases from J, the junction kept 10 bases outside the gene matches. Germline CDR1 reads MDHEN; CDR2 reads SYDVKM. The CDR3 here is CAGTGGGGETQYF. DNA of the CDR3: TGTGCCGGCACTGGGGGGGGAGGAGAGACCCAGTACTTC.

The V and J genes are TRBV7-3 and TRBJ2-4; D may match TRBD1 or TRBD2 (5 bases each). From germline, CDR1 is SGHTA and CDR2 FQGTGA. This CDR3 region has 13 residues. V dropped 5 bases and J dropped 6 bases, with 11 bases sitting between them. The CDR3 nucleotides are TGTGCCAGCAGCACGGGACCTTTAAACATTCAGTACTTC. Its protein is CASSTGPLNIQYF.

The rearrangement links TRBV5-1 to TRBJ2-3; D is unresolved. V gave up 1 base and J gave up 3 bases, with 3 bases separating them. Germline CDR1 SGHRS, CDR2 YFSETQ. The CDR3 runs to 12 residues. The CDR3 loop is CASSLFTDTQYF. The CDR3, as DNA: TGCGCCAGCAGCTTGTTTACAGATACGCAGTATTTT.

The rearrangement uses TRBV10-1 and TRBJ2-7; 9 bases are shared with TRBD1. Germline V gives CDR1 WNHNN, CDR2 SYGVQD (reference sequence). V was pared by 2 bases and J by 7 bases, with 9 bases of the junction left unmatched. The CDR3 loop spans 15 amino acids. This CDR3 is CASSEGPGTGNEQYF. The CDR3 nucleotides are TGCGCCAGCAGTGAGGGACCCGGGACAGGGAATGAGCAGTACTTC.

The rearrangement joins TRBV28 to TRBJ1-4; 9 bases map to TRBD1. This CDR3 spans 15 amino acids. V shed 5 bases and J 8 bases; nucleotides not matched to a gene: 9. CDR1 and CDR2 (germline): MDHEN, SYDVKM. CDR3 amino acids: CASSLPGQGGEKLFF. The CDR3 DNA is TGTGCCAGCAGTCTCCCGGGACAGGGAGGGGAAAAACTGTTTTTT.

The chain is built from TRBV5-1 and TRBJ2-4, with 7 positions matching TRBD1. Germline-derived CDR1 and CDR2 are SGHRS and YFSETQ. The CDR3 has 14 residues. With 4 bases clipped from V and 5 bases from J, the junction kept 6 bases outside the gene matches. CDR3 in amino acids: CASSRGQWENIQYF. For the CDR3, the DNA is TGCGCCAGCAGCAGGGGACAGTGGGAAAACATTCAGTACTTC.

The J gene is TRBJ2-2, the V gene TRBV10-3; tentatively, D is TRBD1 (6 bases). CDR1 is ENHRY, CDR2 SYGVKD, per germline. Deletions cut 5 bases from V and 7 bases from J, with 8 bases between. The CDR3 runs to 12 residues. The CDR3 sequence: CAISKGGGELFF. CDR3 bases: TGTGCCATCAGTAAAGGGGGCGGGGAGCTGTTTTTT.

The V and J genes are TRBV2 and TRBJ1-2, with D uncertain. The CDR3 covers 15 residues. Trimming left V 4 bases short and J 2 bases short, with 14 bases between. CDR1 is SNHLY and CDR2 is FYNNEI in the germline V gene. CDR3 sequence: CASSGSAWSNYGYTF. In nucleotides, the CDR3 is TGTGCCAGCAGTGGATCTGCTTGGAGCAACTATGGCTACACCTTC.

The CDR3 nucleotides are TGTGCCAGCAGCGTTGATTATACCGGGGAGCTGTTTTTT. Translated, it gives CASSVDYTGELFF. V gene TRBV9 combines with J gene TRBJ2-2, with no clear D. The V and J ends lost 2 bases and 5 bases respectively, with 7 bases between them. The CDR3 is made up of 13 amino acids. CDR1 is SGDLS, CDR2 YYNGEE, per germline.

The chain combines TRBV25-1 with TRBJ1-1, with D hard to call. Germline CDR1 MGHDK, CDR2 SYGVNS. The CDR3 loop spans 12 amino acids. V was trimmed by 4 bases and J by 1 base, leaving 4 bases between them. In DNA form, the CDR3 reads TGTGCCAGCAGTGTGGGGAACACTGAAGCTTTCTTT. This gives the protein CASSVGNTEAFF.

This chain uses TRBV19 with TRBJ1-5, with D unclear. The CDR3 is 13 residues long. The germline CDR1 and CDR2 sequences are LNHDA and SQIVND (reference sequence). V was pared by 7 bases and J by 2 bases, with 9 bases between. CDR3 sequence (DNA): TGTGCCAGTATTTCGGGCGGCAATCAGCCCCAGCATTTT. Translated, it gives CASISGGNQPQHF.

This chain links TRBV30 with TRBJ1-5; 8 bases match TRBD1. J was trimmed by 5 bases and V by 4 bases; bases with no gene match: 4. Germline CDR1 reads GTSNPN; CDR2 reads SVGIG (reference sequence). This CDR3 has 13 residues. The CDR3 loop is CAWNDRGDQPQHF. As DNA, the CDR3 is TGTGCCTGGAATGACAGGGGCGATCAGCCCCAGCATTTT.

The genes are TRBV10-3 and TRBJ2-7; tentatively, D is TRBD2 (6 bases). The CDR3 has 13 residues. V lost 7 bases and J lost 3, with 13 bases in between. Germline V lookup: CDR1 ENHRY, CDR2 SYGVKD. The CDR3 loop is CAIMAGKGYEQYF. In nucleotides, the CDR3 is TGTGCCATCATGGCGGGGAAAGGCTACGAGCAGTACTTC.

For the CDR3, the DNA is TGTGCCAGCAGCTTAATGGGAGGGGGTACGCAGTATTTT. It encodes CASSLMGGGTQYF. This chain connects TRBV7-9 to TRBJ2-3, with a tentative D call TRBD2 (7 bases). Germline V gene lookup returns CDR1 SEHNR and CDR2 FQNEAQ (reference sequence). CDR3 size: 13 residues. Trimming shortened V by 2 bases and J by 8 bases, and 11 bases separated the two germline ends. The complete variable domain, with remaining parts taken from reference TRBV7-9 and TRBJ2-3, reads DTGVSQNPRHKITKRGQNVTFRCDPISEHNRLYWYRQTLGQGPEFLTYFQNEAQLEKSRLLSDRFSAERPKGSFSTLEIQRTEQGDSAMYLCASSLMGGGTQYFGPGTRLTVL.

V gene TRBV19 combines with J gene TRBJ2-7; 7 nucleotides align to TRBD1. V shed 7 bases, J shed 5 bases, and the junction held 8 bases outside the gene matches. CDR3 length: 13 residues. Germline V CDR1 and CDR2: LNHDA, SQIVND (reference sequence). The CDR3 DNA sequence: TGTGCCAGTATGGGGGACAGTCGCCACGAGCAGTACTTC. Amino acid sequence: CASMGDSRHEQYF.

In its sample, this clone was seen once. The chain uses TRBV18 and TRBJ2-1; 11 bases agree with TRBD1. The CDR3 length is 15 residues. Germline CDR1 is KGHSH and CDR2 is LQKENI. J lost 9 bases, V lost 2 bases, and 6 bases had no gene match. Here the CDR3 DNA reads TGTGCCAGCTCACCAACCGGGACAGGGGGTATTGAGCAGTTCTTC. This gives the protein CASSPTGTGGIEQFF.

The V and J genes are TRBV18 and TRBJ2-1; 13 bases fit TRBD2. The CDR3 is 16 residues long. With V trimmed by 5 bases and J by 6 bases, 7 bases remained unmatched. The V gene's germline CDR1 is KGHSH and CDR2 LQKENI. The CDR3 spells CASSVRTSGSGNEQFF. In nucleotides, the CDR3 is TGTGCCAGCTCAGTTAGGACTAGCGGGAGCGGCAATGAGCAGTTCTTC. Complete variable domain (other parts from reference TRBV18 and TRBJ2-1): NAGVMQNPRHLVRRRGQEARLRCSPMKGHSHVYWYRQLPEEGLKFMVYLQKENIIDESGMPKERFSAEFPKEGPSILRIQQVVRGDSAAYFCASSVRTSGSGNEQFFGPGTRLTVL.

The chain is built from TRBV2 and TRBJ2-7; D not resolved. The V and J ends lost 7 bases and 7 bases respectively, with 23 bases between them. Germline CDR1 reads SNHLY; CDR2 reads FYNNEI. The CDR3 is made up of 15 amino acids. The CDR3 here is CASIYLGPQPREQYF. DNA of the CDR3: TGTGCCAGCATTTACCTAGGCCCTCAACCCAGGGAGCAGTACTTC.

The rearrangement uses TRBV4-2 and TRBJ2-3; TRBD2 matches at 13 bases. Germline V lookup: CDR1 LGHNA, CDR2 YNFKEQ. The trim removed 4 bases at V and 1 base at J, leaving 11 bases unmatched. This CDR3 is built from 19 residues. The CDR3 region is CASSRALAGGPIGTDTQYF. Here the CDR3 DNA reads TGTGCCAGCAGCCGGGCACTAGCGGGGGGGCCGATTGGCACAGATACGCAGTATTTT.

The chain uses TRBV19 and TRBJ1-6, with 7 nucleotides matching TRBD1. In germline, CDR1 is LNHDA, CDR2 SQIVND (reference sequence). V lost 7 bases to trimming and J lost 7 bases; unmatched junction nucleotides: 7. The CDR3 consists of 14 residues. Here the CDR3 reads CASNSGTENSPLHF. CDR3 DNA sequence: TGTGCCAGTAACTCCGGGACAGAAAATTCACCCCTCCACTTT.

J is TRBJ2-7 and V is TRBV4-1, with 7 bases aligning to TRBD2. The germline gives CDR1 MGHRA, CDR2 YSYEKL. This CDR3 comprises 16 residues. V shed 1 base and J 4 bases; nucleotides not matched to a gene: 10. CDR3 amino acids: CASSQGGGRSLYEQYF. The CDR3, as DNA: TGCGCCAGCAGCCAAGGGGGCGGGAGAAGTCTGTACGAGCAGTACTTC.

The chain carries TRBV9 and TRBJ2-2, with TRBD2 matching over 12 bases. The germline V gene has CDR1 SGDLS and CDR2 YYNGEE. V was clipped by 4 bases and J by 1 base; unmatched bases: 8. The CDR3 spans 18 residues. The CDR3 coding sequence is TGTGCCAGCAGCCCCCGGACTAGCGGGGTTATGAACACCGGGGAGCTGTTTTTT. This translates into CASSPRTSGVMNTGELFF.

V and J are TRBV27 and TRBJ1-4; D ambiguous. This CDR3 spans 14 amino acids. The V end was cut by 1 base, the J end by 2 bases, with 5 bases between. The germline V gene encodes CDR1 MNHEY and CDR2 SMNVEV (reference sequence). The CDR3 spells CASSLFGTNEKLFF. In DNA, the CDR3 is TGTGCCAGCAGTTTATTTGGGACTAATGAAAAACTGTTTTTT.